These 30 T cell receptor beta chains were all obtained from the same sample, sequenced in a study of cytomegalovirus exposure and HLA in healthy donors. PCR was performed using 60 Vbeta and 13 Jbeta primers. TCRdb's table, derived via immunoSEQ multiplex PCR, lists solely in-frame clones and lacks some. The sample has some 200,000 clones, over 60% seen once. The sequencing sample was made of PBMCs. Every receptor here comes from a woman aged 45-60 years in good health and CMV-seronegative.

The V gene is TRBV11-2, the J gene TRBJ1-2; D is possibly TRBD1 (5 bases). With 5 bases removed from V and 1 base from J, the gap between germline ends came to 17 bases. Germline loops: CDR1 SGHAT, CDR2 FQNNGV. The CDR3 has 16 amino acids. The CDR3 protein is CASSQRTGDGNYGYTF. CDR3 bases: TGTGCCAGCAGCCAAAGAACGGGGGATGGTAACTATGGCTACACCTTC.

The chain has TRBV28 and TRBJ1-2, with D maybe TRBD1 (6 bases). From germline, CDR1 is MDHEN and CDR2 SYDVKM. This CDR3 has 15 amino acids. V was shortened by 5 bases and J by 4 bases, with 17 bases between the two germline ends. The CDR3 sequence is CASSPERGGGYGYTF. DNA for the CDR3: TGTGCCAGCAGTCCCGAACGAGGGGGTGGCTATGGCTACACCTTC.

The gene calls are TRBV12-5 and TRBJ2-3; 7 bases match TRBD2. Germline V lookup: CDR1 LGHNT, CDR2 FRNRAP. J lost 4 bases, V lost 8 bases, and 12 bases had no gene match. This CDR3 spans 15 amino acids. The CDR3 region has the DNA TGTGCTAGTTCTGGCGGCGGGGGTTGGGCAGATACGCAGTATTTT. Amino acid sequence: CASSGGGGWADTQYF. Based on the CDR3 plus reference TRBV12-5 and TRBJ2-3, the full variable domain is DARVTQTPRHKVTEMGQEVTMRCQPILGHNTVFWYRQTMMQGLELLAYFRNRAPLDDSGMPKDRFSAEMPDATLATLKIQPSEPRDSAVYFCASSGGGGWADTQYFGPGTRLTVL.

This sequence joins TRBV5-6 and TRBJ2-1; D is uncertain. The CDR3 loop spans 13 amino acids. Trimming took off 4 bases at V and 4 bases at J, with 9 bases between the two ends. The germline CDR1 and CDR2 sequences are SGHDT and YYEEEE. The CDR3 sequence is CASSGAGYNEQFF. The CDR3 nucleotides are TGTGCCAGCAGCGGAGCTGGGTACAATGAGCAGTTCTTC.

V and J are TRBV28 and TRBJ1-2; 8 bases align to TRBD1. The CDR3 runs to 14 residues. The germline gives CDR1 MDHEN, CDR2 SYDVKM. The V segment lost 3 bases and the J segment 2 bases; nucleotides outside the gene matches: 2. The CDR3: CASSFGTGNYGYTF. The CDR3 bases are TGTGCCAGCAGTTTCGGGACAGGCAACTATGGCTACACCTTC.

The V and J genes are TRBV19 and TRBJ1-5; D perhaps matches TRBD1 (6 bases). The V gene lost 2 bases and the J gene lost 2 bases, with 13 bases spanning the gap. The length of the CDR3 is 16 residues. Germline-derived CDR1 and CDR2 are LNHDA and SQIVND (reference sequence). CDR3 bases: TGTGCCAGTAGTATACCCCCCTACAGGGGCAATCAGCCCCAGCATTTT. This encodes CASSIPPYRGNQPQHF.

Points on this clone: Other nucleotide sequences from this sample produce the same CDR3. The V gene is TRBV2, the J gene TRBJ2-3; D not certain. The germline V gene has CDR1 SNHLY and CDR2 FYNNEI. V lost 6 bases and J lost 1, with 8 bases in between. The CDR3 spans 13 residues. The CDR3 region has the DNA TGTGCCAGCAGCTTAGCTGGCACAGATACGCAGTATTTT. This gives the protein CASSLAGTDTQYF.

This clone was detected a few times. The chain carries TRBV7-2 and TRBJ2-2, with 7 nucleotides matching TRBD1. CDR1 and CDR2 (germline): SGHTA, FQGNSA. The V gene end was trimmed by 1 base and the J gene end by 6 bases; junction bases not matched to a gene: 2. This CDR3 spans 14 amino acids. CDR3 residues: CASSLEGASGELFF. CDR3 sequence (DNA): TGTGCCAGCAGCTTAGAGGGGGCCTCCGGGGAGCTGTTTTTT.

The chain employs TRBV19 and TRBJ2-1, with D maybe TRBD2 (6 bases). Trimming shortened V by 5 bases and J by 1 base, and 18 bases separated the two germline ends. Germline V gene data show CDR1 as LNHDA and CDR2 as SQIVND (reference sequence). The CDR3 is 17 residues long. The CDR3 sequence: CASSPSRGSESYNEQFF. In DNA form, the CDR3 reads TGTGCCAGTAGTCCTTCCCGGGGGTCGGAGTCCTACAATGAGCAGTTCTTC.

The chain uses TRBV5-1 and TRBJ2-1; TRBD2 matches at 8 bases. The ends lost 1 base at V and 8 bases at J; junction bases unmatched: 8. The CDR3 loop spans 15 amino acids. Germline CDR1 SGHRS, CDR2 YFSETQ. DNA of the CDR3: TGCGCCAGCAGCTTGTGGGCGGGAGGAACGGATGAGCAGTTCTTC. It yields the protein CASSLWAGGTDEQFF.

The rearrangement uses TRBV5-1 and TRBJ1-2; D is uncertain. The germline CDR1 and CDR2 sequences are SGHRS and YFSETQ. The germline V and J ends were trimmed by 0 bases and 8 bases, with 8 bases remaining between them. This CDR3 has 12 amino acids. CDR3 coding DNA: TGCGCCAGCAGCTTGGACCTACAGGGCTACACCTTC. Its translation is CASSLDLQGYTF.

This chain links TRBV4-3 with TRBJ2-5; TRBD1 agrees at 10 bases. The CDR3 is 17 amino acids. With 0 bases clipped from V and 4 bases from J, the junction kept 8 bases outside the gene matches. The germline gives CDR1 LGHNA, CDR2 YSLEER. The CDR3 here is CASSQDFGTGVRETQYF. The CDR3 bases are TGCGCCAGCAGCCAAGATTTCGGGACAGGGGTCCGAGAGACCCAGTACTTC.

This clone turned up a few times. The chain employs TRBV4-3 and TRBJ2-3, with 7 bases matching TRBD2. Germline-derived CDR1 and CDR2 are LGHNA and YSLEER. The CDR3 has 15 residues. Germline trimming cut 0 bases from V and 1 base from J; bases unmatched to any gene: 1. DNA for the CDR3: TGCGCCAGCAGCCAAGAGAGCGGGGGCACAGATACGCAGTATTTT. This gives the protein CASSQESGGTDTQYF.

The CDR3 here is CASSSTQGAGETQYF. The CDR3 nucleotides read TGTGCCAGCAGTTCGACCCAGGGGGCGGGGGAGACCCAGTACTTC. This rearrangement joins TRBV6-1 to TRBJ2-5; 8 nucleotides line up with TRBD1. The V gene end was trimmed by 5 bases and the J gene end by 5 bases; junction bases not matched to a gene: 10. Looked up from germline, CDR1 is MNHNS and CDR2 is SASEGT. The CDR3 is 15 residues long.

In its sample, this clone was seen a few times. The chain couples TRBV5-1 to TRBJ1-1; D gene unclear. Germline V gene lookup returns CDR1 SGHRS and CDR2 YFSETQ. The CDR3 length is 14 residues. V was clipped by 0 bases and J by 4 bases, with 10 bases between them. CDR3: CASSLVLESTEAFF. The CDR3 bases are TGCGCCAGCAGCTTGGTCCTGGAGAGCACTGAAGCTTTCTTT.

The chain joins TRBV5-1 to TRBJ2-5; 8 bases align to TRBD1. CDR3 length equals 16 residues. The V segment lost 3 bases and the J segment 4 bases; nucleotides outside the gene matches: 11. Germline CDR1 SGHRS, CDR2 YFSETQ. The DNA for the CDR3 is TGCGCCAGCAGCTCCAATGACAGGGGAGTTGTAGAGACCCAGTACTTC. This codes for CASSSNDRGVVETQYF. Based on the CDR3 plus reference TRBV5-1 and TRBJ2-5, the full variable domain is KAGVTQTPRYLIKTRGQQVTLSCSPISGHRSVSWYQQTPGQGLQFLFEYFSETQRNKGNFPGRFSGRQFSNSRSEMNVSTLELGDSALYLCASSSNDRGVVETQYFGPGTRLLVL.

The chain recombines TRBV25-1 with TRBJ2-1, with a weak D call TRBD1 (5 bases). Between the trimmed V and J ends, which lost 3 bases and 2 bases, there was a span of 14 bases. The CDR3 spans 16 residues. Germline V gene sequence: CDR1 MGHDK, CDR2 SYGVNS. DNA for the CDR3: TGTGCCAGCAGTGACGTCCAGGGCCACACCTACAATGAGCAGTTCTTC. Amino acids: CASSDVQGHTYNEQFF.

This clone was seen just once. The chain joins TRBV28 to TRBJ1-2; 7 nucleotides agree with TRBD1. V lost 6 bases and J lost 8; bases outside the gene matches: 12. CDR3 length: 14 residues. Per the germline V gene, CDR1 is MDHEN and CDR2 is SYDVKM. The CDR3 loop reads CASSKTGIARGYTF. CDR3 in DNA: TGTGCCAGCAGCAAGACAGGGATTGCGAGGGGCTACACCTTC.

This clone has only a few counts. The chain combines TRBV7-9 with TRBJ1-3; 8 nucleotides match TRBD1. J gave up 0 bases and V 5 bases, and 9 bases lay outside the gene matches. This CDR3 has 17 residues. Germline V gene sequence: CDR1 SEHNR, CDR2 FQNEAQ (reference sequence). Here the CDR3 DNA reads TGTGCCAGCAGCACCGGGACAGGTTCCTTCTCTGGAAACACCATATATTTT. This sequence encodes CASSTGTGSFSGNTIYF.

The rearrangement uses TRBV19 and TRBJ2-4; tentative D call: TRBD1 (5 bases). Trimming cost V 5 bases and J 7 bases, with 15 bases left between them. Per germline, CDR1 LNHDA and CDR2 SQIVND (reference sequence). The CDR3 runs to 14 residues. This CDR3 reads CASSSQGVGNIQYF. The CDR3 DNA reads TGTGCCAGTAGTTCGCAGGGCGTTGGGAACATTCAGTACTTC.

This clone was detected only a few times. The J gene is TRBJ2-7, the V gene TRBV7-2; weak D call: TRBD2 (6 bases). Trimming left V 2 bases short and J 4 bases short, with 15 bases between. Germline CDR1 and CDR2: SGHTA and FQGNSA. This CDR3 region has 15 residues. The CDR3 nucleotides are TGTGCCAGCAGCTTATCTGCGGGGAGAGGATACGAGCAGTACTTC. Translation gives CASSLSAGRGYEQYF.

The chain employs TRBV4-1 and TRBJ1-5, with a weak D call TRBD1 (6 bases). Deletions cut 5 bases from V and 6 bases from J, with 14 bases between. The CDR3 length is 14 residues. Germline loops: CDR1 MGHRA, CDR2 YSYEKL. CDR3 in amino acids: CASSSPGGLQPQHF. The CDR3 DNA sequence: TGCGCCAGCAGCTCGCCGGGGGGCCTTCAGCCCCAGCATTTT.

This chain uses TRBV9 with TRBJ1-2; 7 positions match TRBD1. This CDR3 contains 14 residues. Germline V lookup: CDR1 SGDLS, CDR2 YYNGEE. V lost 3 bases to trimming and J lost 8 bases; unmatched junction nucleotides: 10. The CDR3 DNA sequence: TGTGCCAGCAGCGGGCCGCAGGGGGTCGGCGGCTACACCTTC. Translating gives CASSGPQGVGGYTF.

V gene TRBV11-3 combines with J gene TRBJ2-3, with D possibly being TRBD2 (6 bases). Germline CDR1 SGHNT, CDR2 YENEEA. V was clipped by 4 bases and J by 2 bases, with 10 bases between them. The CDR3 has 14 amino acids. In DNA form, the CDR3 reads TGTGCCAGCAGCTCCAGCGGGTCCACAGATACGCAGTATTTT. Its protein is CASSSSGSTDTQYF.

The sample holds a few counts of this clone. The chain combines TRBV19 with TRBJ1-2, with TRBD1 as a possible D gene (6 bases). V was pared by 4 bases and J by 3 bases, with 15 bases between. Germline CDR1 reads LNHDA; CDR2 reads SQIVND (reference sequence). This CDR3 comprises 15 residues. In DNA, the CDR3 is TGTGCCAGTAGTACCTCTGCCAGGGGAGACTATGGCTACACCTTC. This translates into CASSTSARGDYGYTF.

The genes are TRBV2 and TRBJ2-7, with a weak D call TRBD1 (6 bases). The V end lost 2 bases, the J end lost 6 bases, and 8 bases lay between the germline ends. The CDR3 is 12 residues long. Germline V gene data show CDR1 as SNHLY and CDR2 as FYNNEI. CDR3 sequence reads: CASSESRGEQYF. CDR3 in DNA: TGTGCCAGCAGTGAATCCAGGGGCGAGCAGTACTTC. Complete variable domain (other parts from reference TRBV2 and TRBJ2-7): EPEVTQTPSHQVTQMGQEVILRCVPISNHLYFYWYRQILGQKVEFLVSFYNNEISEKSEIFDDQFSVERPDGSNFTLKIRSTKLEDSAMYFCASSESRGEQYFGPGTRLTVT.

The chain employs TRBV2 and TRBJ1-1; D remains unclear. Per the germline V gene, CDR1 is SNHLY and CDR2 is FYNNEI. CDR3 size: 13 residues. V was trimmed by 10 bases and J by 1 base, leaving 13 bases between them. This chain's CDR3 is CATSAAWNTEAFF. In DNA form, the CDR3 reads TGTGCCACCTCCGCGGCGTGGAACACTGAAGCTTTCTTT.

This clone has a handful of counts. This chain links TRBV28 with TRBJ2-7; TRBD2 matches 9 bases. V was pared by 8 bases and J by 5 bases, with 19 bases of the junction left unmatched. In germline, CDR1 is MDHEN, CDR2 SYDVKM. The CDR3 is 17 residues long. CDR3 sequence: CASPTPGGREGFHEQYF. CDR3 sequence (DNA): TGTGCCAGCCCTACCCCAGGCGGGCGGGAGGGTTTTCACGAGCAGTACTTC.

The CDR3 is CASSPTGPLTSGRNTGELFF. CDR3 nucleotide sequence: TGTGCCAGCTCACCGACTGGCCCTCTCACTAGCGGGAGGAACACCGGGGAGCTGTTTTTT. This sequence joins TRBV18 and TRBJ2-2; 11 nucleotides match TRBD2. Germline V gives CDR1 KGHSH, CDR2 LQKENI. The CDR3 has 20 residues. J lost 1 base, V lost 3 bases, and 13 bases had no gene match.

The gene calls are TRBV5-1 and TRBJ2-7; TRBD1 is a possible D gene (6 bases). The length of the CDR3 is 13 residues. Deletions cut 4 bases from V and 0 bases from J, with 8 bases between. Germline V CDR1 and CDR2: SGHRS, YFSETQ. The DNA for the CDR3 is TGCGCCAGCAGCCCGGGACACTCCTACGAGCAGTACTTC. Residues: CASSPGHSYEQYF.